This passage covers 11 T cell receptor beta chains from one sample sequenced in a study of T cell responses to AZD1222 COVID-19 vaccine. This table comes from immunoSEQ multiplex PCR, and its TCRdb copy is limited to in-frame clones, with some not included. The sample includes some 110,000 clones, about 90% of them seen just once. The sample here was peripheral blood, taken 28 days after the second AZD1222 dose. These TCRs come from an adult who received the AZD1222 COVID-19 vaccine.

As to this clone: Other DNA sequences within the sample encode an identical CDR3. The J gene is TRBJ1-3, the V gene TRBV29-1; D call uncertain. Germline V gene sequence: CDR1 SQVTM, CDR2 ANQGSEA. The V and J ends lost 4 bases and 0 bases respectively, with 7 bases between them. The CDR3 covers 13 residues. The CDR3 sequence is CSVGAASGNTIYF. The CDR3 region has the DNA TGCAGCGTTGGGGCAGCCTCTGGAAACACCATATATTTT.

This clone was counted once. The J gene is TRBJ1-1, the V gene TRBV7-9; D is undetermined. CDR3 length: 13 residues. Germline loops: CDR1 SEHNR, CDR2 FQNEAQ (reference sequence). V was shortened by 1 base and J by 8 bases, with 11 bases between the two germline ends. The CDR3 region is CASSLVLGSEAFF. The CDR3 DNA reads as TGTGCCAGCAGCTTAGTACTGGGGTCAGAAGCTTTCTTT.

This clone has a single count. The chain uses TRBV7-2 and TRBJ1-5; D is uncertain. The germline V gene has CDR1 SGHTA and CDR2 FQGNSA. V was trimmed by 5 bases and J by 0 bases, leaving 8 bases between them. The CDR3 has 14 amino acids. This CDR3 is CASSPVVSNQPQHF. For the CDR3, the DNA is TGTGCCAGCAGCCCCGTCGTTAGCAATCAGCCCCAGCATTTT.

This chain uses TRBV6-2 or TRBV6-3 with TRBJ2-3, with 9 bases that match TRBD2. The V and J ends lost 2 bases and 2 bases, in that order; junction bases with no gene match: 5. The CDR3 totals 16 residues. Germline CDR1 is MNHEY and CDR2 is SVGEGT. This CDR3 is CASSYVGGGATDTQYF. CDR3 DNA sequence: TGTGCCAGCAGTTACGTGGGCGGGGGGGCCACAGATACGCAGTATTTT.

J is TRBJ1-5 and V is TRBV5-1; the D is unclear. The germline CDR1 and CDR2 sequences are SGHRS and YFSETQ. The CDR3 is made up of 16 amino acids. Trimming removed 0 bases at V and 2 bases at J, with 12 bases between. CDR3 amino acids: CASSLGPPTGNQPQHF. CDR3 DNA sequence: TGCGCCAGCAGCTTGGGACCACCGACGGGCAATCAGCCCCAGCATTTT.

This chain uses TRBV2 with TRBJ2-2, with 9 bases aligning to TRBD1. The ends lost 5 bases at V and 7 bases at J; junction bases unmatched: 8. The CDR3 sequence is 15 residues long. Germline assignment: CDR1 SNHLY and CDR2 FYNNEI. The CDR3 reads CASSTGGAFGGELFF. Here the CDR3 DNA reads TGTGCCAGCAGTACAGGGGGCGCCTTTGGCGGGGAGCTGTTTTTT.

V and J are TRBV19 and TRBJ1-5; D uncertain. The CDR3 sequence is 14 residues long. Deletions cut 9 bases from V and 2 bases from J, with 14 bases between. CDR1 LNHDA and CDR2 SQIVND come from the germline V gene (reference sequence). The CDR3 region is CASRLNGGNQPQHF. In nucleotides, the CDR3 is TGTGCCAGCCGACTCAACGGTGGCAATCAGCCCCAGCATTTT.

This clone was detected once. The chain carries TRBV4-3 and TRBJ2-3, with 8 bases that match TRBD2. Trimming cost V 1 base and J 2 bases; bases outside gene matches: 8. The CDR3 has 17 residues. Germline V lookup: CDR1 LGHNA, CDR2 YSLEER. The CDR3 DNA is TGCGCCAGCAGCCAAGGAGCAGCGGGGGAGGACACAGATACGCAGTATTTT. Translation gives CASSQGAAGEDTDTQYF.

The rearrangement joins TRBV7-6 to TRBJ2-2, with D perhaps matching TRBD1 (5 bases). V was trimmed by 4 bases and J by 5 bases, leaving 8 bases between them. Germline CDR1 and CDR2: SGHVS and FNYEAQ. The CDR3 totals 13 residues. CDR3 sequence: CASSSRETGELFF. The CDR3 region has the DNA TGTGCCAGCAGCTCCAGGGAAACCGGGGAGCTGTTTTTT.

In this sample, this clone turned up a few times. V is TRBV4-1 and J is TRBJ2-7, with TRBD1 identical over 7 bases. Germline V CDR1 and CDR2: MGHRA, YSYEKL. V lost 3 bases to trimming and J lost 1 base; unmatched junction nucleotides: 6. The CDR3 loop spans 15 amino acids. This chain's CDR3 is CASSHNRGPSYEQYF. In DNA form, the CDR3 reads TGCGCCAGCAGCCACAACAGGGGCCCGTCCTACGAGCAGTACTTC.

This clone showed up just a few times. The chain links TRBV9 to TRBJ2-2, with no clear D. CDR1 and CDR2 (germline): SGDLS, YYNGEE. Between the trimmed V and J ends, which lost 3 bases and 7 bases, there was a span of 4 bases. The CDR3 totals 11 residues. CDR3 amino acids: CASSADGELFF. DNA for the CDR3: TGTGCCAGCAGCGCAGACGGGGAGCTGTTTTTT.